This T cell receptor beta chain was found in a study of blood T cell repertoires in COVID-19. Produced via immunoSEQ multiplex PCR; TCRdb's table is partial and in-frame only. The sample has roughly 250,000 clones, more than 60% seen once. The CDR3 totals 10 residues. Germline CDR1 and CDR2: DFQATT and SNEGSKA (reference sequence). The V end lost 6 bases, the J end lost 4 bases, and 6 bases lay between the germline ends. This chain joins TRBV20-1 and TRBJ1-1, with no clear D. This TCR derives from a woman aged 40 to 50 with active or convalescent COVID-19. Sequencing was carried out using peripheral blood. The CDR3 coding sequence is TGCAGTGCCGGAGCCACTGAAGCTTTCTTT. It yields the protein CSAGATEAFF.